Presented here are 32 T cell receptor beta chains from one specimen sequenced in a study of blood T cell repertoires in COVID-19. Assay: immunoSEQ multiplex PCR; the TCRdb copy retains only in-frame clones and omits some. The data hold approximately 150,000 clones, with 87% observed a single time. Sample: PBMCs or T cells enriched from blood (not recorded which). The receptors were gathered from a woman aged 40-49 years who had been exposed to COVID-19.

The chain employs TRBV21-1 and TRBJ2-7; the table assigns TRBD1, which was not confirmed against the DNA. TRBV21-1 is marked as a pseudogene. There are 15 residues in the CDR3. This chain's CDR3 is CASSKGGQGSYEQYF. CDR3 nucleotide sequence: TGTGCCAGCAGCAAAGGGGGACAGGGCTCCTACGAGCAGTACTTC.

This clone showed up just once. This chain uses TRBV19 with TRBJ2-2; 8 bases line up with TRBD2. The CDR3 contains 16 residues. Germline V CDR1 and CDR2: LNHDA, SQIVND (reference sequence). V was clipped by 9 bases and J by 4 bases; unmatched bases: 13. This chain's CDR3 is CASAAGGYSFTGELFF. The CDR3 bases are TGTGCCAGCGCTGCGGGGGGCTATTCATTCACCGGGGAGCTGTTTTTT.

The rearrangement links TRBV19 to TRBJ1-5; tentative D call: TRBD1 (6 bases). Trimming stripped 1 base from V and 7 bases from J, with 14 bases between. The CDR3 contains 15 residues. Germline V gene sequence: CDR1 LNHDA, CDR2 SQIVND (reference sequence). The CDR3 reads CASSIGGQYGQPQHF. CDR3 DNA sequence: TGTGCCAGTAGTATAGGGGGGCAGTACGGACAGCCCCAGCATTTT.

The chain recombines TRBV5-1 with TRBJ1-1; unclear D gene. V was trimmed by 0 bases and J by 1 base, leaving 7 bases between them. This CDR3 contains 14 residues. Germline values: CDR1 SGHRS, CDR2 YFSETQ. The CDR3 nucleotides are TGCGCCAGCAGCTTGGGAGTCTCGAACACTGAAGCTTTCTTT. It specifies CASSLGVSNTEAFF. The full variable domain, in which reference TRBV5-1 and TRBJ1-1 provide the parts outside the CDR3, is KAGVTQTPRYLIKTRGQQVTLSCSPISGHRSVSWYQQTPGQGLQFLFEYFSETQRNKGNFPGRFSGRQFSNSRSEMNVSTLELGDSALYLCASSLGVSNTEAFFGQGTRLTVV.

The chain employs TRBV4-1 and TRBJ1-5; D ambiguous. Trimming pared 0 bases from V and 0 bases from J, leaving 15 bases between. The CDR3 consists of 18 residues. From germline, CDR1 is MGHRA and CDR2 YSYEKL. CDR3: CASSQDVRGAYSNQPQHF. The CDR3 DNA is TGCGCCAGCAGCCAAGATGTTCGGGGAGCGTATAGCAATCAGCCCCAGCATTTT.

The V and J genes are TRBV6-5 and TRBJ1-1; tentatively, D is TRBD1 (6 bases). Germline V lookup: CDR1 MNHEY, CDR2 SVGAGI. V was clipped by 6 bases and J by 5 bases, with 16 bases between them. This CDR3 has 14 amino acids. The CDR3 sequence is CASRVQGVRTEAFF. The CDR3 coding sequence is TGTGCCAGCAGGGTACAGGGTGTTCGGACTGAAGCTTTCTTT.

The chain has TRBV7-3 and TRBJ1-1; 8 nucleotides align to TRBD1. The CDR3 is 14 residues long. Trimming cost V 5 bases and J 2 bases; bases outside gene matches: 4. CDR1 is SGHTA, CDR2 FQGTGA, per germline. CDR3 sequence (DNA): TGTGCCAGCAGCCAGGGGACAGGAAACACTGAAGCTTTCTTT. Translation gives CASSQGTGNTEAFF.

This chain uses TRBV5-1 with TRBJ1-2, with 7 bases identical to TRBD1. This CDR3 comprises 15 residues. CDR1 SGHRS and CDR2 YFSETQ come from the germline V gene. V gave up 3 bases and J gave up 4 bases; unmatched junction bases: 9. CDR3 in DNA: TGCGCCAGCAGCTCCCGGCAGGGGGGTGGCTATGGCTACACCTTC. This encodes CASSSRQGGGYGYTF.

V usage is TRBV5-4 and J usage is TRBJ2-1; 7 bases fit TRBD2. Germline lookup yields CDR1 SGHNT and CDR2 YYREEE (reference sequence). Unmatched junction bases numbered 15, after V lost 4 bases and J lost 5 bases. The CDR3 runs to 17 residues. CDR3 sequence (DNA): TGTGCCAGCAGCCCGCCCCGGGCGGGAGTTAGCCACAATGAGCAGTTCTTC. It specifies CASSPPRAGVSHNEQFF.

The chain links TRBV29-1 to TRBJ2-7; D gene uncertain. V was shortened by 4 bases and J by 0 bases, with 22 bases between the two germline ends. The CDR3 extends over 17 amino acids. Germline V gene sequence: CDR1 SQVTM, CDR2 ANQGSEA. In nucleotides, the CDR3 is TGCAGCGTTGGTAAAGGAGCCACTTATCTCGCCTCCTACGAGCAGTACTTC. It translates to CSVGKGATYLASYEQYF.

The genes are TRBV5-1 and TRBJ1-1; 9 bases are a match to TRBD1. Trimming took 2 bases from V and 3 from J; bases not matched to a gene: 5. CDR3 size: 15 residues. Germline V lookup: CDR1 SGHRS, CDR2 YFSETQ. The DNA for the CDR3 is TGCGCCAGCAGCTTACAGGGGGCTAGGGACACTGAAGCTTTCTTT. Protein product: CASSLQGARDTEAFF.

This sequence joins TRBV28 and TRBJ2-5, with TRBD1 matching 10 bases. The V and J ends lost 3 bases and 0 bases, in that order; junction bases with no gene match: 1. Germline-derived CDR1 and CDR2 are MDHEN and SYDVKM. This CDR3 region has 15 residues. DNA for the CDR3: TGTGCCAGCAGTTTGACAGGGGGCAACCAAGAGACCCAGTACTTC. Protein sequence: CASSLTGGNQETQYF.

The chain employs TRBV10-3 and TRBJ2-3; no definite D call. The CDR3 spans 15 residues. V lost 0 bases, J lost 0 bases, and 7 bases lay in between. The germline gives CDR1 ENHRY, CDR2 SYGVKD. The CDR3 bases are TGTGCCATCAGTGAGTCGAGAGCTAGCACAGATACGCAGTATTTT. It yields the protein CAISESRASTDTQYF.

This clone appeared once. The gene calls are TRBV5-1 and TRBJ1-2; 9 bases match TRBD1. Germline V gene sequence: CDR1 SGHRS, CDR2 YFSETQ. V was clipped by 4 bases and J by 8 bases; unmatched bases: 6. This CDR3 is 13 amino acids long. As DNA, the CDR3 is TGCGCCAGCAGCCCAGGGACAGGGTCCGGCTACACCTTC. This translates into CASSPGTGSGYTF.

The V and J genes are TRBV7-9 and TRBJ1-6; D remains ambiguous. CDR3 length equals 16 residues. V lost 1 base, J lost 5 bases, and 12 bases lay in between. From germline, CDR1 is SEHNR and CDR2 FQNEAQ (reference sequence). DNA for the CDR3: TGTGCCAGCAGCTTAGGTGCAGGTGCCGATAATTCACCCCTCCACTTT. Amino acid sequence: CASSLGAGADNSPLHF.

The V gene is TRBV2, the J gene TRBJ2-1, with 9 bases that match TRBD1. With 5 bases clipped from V and 6 bases from J, the junction kept 5 bases outside the gene matches. Germline V CDR1 and CDR2: SNHLY, FYNNEI. This CDR3 contains 14 residues. For the CDR3, the DNA is TGTGCCAGCAGTCCGGGACAGGGCCTCAATGAGCAGTTCTTC. Translated, it gives CASSPGQGLNEQFF.

The chain combines TRBV4-3 with TRBJ2-1; TRBD1 matches at 10 bases. The CDR3 extends over 15 amino acids. CDR1 and CDR2 (germline): LGHNA, YSLEER. V lost 7 bases and J lost 5; bases outside the gene matches: 8. The CDR3 loop reads CASTPGTGVNNEQFF. The CDR3 region has the DNA TGCGCCAGCACACCCGGGACAGGGGTTAACAATGAGCAGTTCTTC.

The count of this clone is one. The chain carries TRBV6-1 and TRBJ2-6; D is possibly TRBD2 (5 bases). V was trimmed by 1 base and J by 2 bases, leaving 9 bases between them. CDR1 and CDR2 from the germline V gene are MNHNS and SASEGT. This CDR3 has 16 amino acids. DNA of the CDR3: TGTGCCAGCAGTGAAGATGAGGGAGCTGGGGCCAACGTCCTGACTTTC. It specifies CASSEDEGAGANVLTF.

This clone was counted once. V usage is TRBV6-5 and J usage is TRBJ1-5; 9 nucleotides agree with TRBD1. J lost 3 bases, V lost 7 bases, and 7 bases had no gene match. This CDR3 contains 15 residues. From germline, CDR1 is MNHEY and CDR2 SVGAGI. DNA for the CDR3: TGTGCCAGCACACCGACAGGGGGTCACAATCAGCCCCAGCATTTT. This translates into CASTPTGGHNQPQHF.

This rearrangement joins TRBV6-2 or TRBV6-3 to TRBJ1-1, with 8 bases that match TRBD1. This CDR3 has 16 amino acids. Trimming at V came to 0 bases and at J to 4 bases, leaving 7 bases not matched to a gene. Germline V gene lookup returns CDR1 MNHEY and CDR2 SVGEGT. The CDR3 protein is CASSYSRTGLGTEAFF. Here the CDR3 DNA reads TGTGCCAGCAGTTACTCACGGACAGGGCTGGGCACTGAAGCTTTCTTT.

V gene TRBV7-8 combines with J gene TRBJ1-4, with 9 bases that match TRBD1. CDR3 length: 16 amino acids. V shed 0 bases, J shed 7 bases, and the junction held 6 bases outside the gene matches. The germline V gene encodes CDR1 SGHVS and CDR2 FQNEAQ. CDR3: CASSLAAGQGGEKLFF. The CDR3 DNA sequence: TGTGCCAGCAGCTTAGCGGCGGGACAGGGAGGTGAAAAACTGTTTTTT. The variable domain in full, with the rest retrieved from reference TRBV7-8 and TRBJ1-4, is GAGVSQSPRYKVAKRGQDVALRCDPISGHVSLFWYQQALGQGPEFLTYFQNEAQLDKSGLPSDRFFAERPEGSVSTLKIQRTQQEDSAVYLCASSLAAGQGGEKLFFGSGTQLSVL.

V is TRBV6-2 or TRBV6-3 and J is TRBJ2-2, with D possibly being TRBD2 (6 bases). Germline V lookup: CDR1 MNHEY, CDR2 SVGEGT. This CDR3 spans 15 amino acids. V was pared by 5 bases and J by 8 bases, with 18 bases between. The CDR3 spells CASSTATEGPGELFF. CDR3 DNA sequence: TGTGCCAGCAGTACAGCGACGGAGGGCCCAGGGGAGCTGTTTTTT.

The chain employs TRBV4-1 and TRBJ1-1; D remains ambiguous. The CDR3 spans 13 residues. V shed 4 bases and J shed 7 bases, with 13 bases lying between them. Germline lookup yields CDR1 MGHRA and CDR2 YSYEKL. As DNA, the CDR3 is TGCGCCAGCAGCCGCTGGGCGGAGGATGAAGCTTTCTTT. This sequence encodes CASSRWAEDEAFF.

The chain combines TRBV28 with TRBJ1-2, with TRBD1 matching over 11 bases. Germline V lookup: CDR1 MDHEN, CDR2 SYDVKM. V lost 6 bases and J lost 8; bases outside the gene matches: 11. The CDR3 sequence is 15 residues long. CDR3 bases: TGTGCCAGCAGGGATTTGGGACAGGGGGTGGAGGGCTACACCTTC. Its translation is CASRDLGQGVEGYTF.

The CDR3 sequence: CASSSGLAGGPNSIKSTDTQYF. For the CDR3, the DNA is TGCGCCAGCAGCTCGGGACTAGCGGGGGGGCCAAATTCAATCAAGAGCACAGATACGCAGTATTTT. The gene calls are TRBV5-1 and TRBJ2-3, with TRBD2 matching 16 bases. The CDR3 is 22 amino acids. Germline V gene lookup returns CDR1 SGHRS and CDR2 YFSETQ. Trimming took 3 bases from V and 0 from J; bases not matched to a gene: 16.

V is TRBV19 and J is TRBJ1-1; a weak D match, TRBD1 (6 bases). This CDR3 is 13 amino acids long. V lost 8 bases and J lost 0, with 10 bases in between. The germline V gene encodes CDR1 LNHDA and CDR2 SQIVND (reference sequence). The CDR3 loop is CASHTGLNTEAFF. CDR3 in DNA: TGTGCCAGTCACACAGGGTTGAACACTGAAGCTTTCTTT.

The V gene is TRBV11-2, the J gene TRBJ1-6; D is unresolved. This CDR3 is 13 amino acids long. V dropped 4 bases and J dropped 4 bases, with 5 bases sitting between them. Germline V gives CDR1 SGHAT, CDR2 FQNNGV. CDR3 sequence: CASSSNYNSPLHF. CDR3 sequence (DNA): TGTGCCAGCAGCTCAAATTATAATTCACCCCTCCACTTT.

The chain uses TRBV16 and TRBJ2-3; D perhaps matches TRBD2 (6 bases). The CDR3 contains 16 residues. Per germline, CDR1 KGHSY and CDR2 FQNENV. V lost 0 bases and J 7 bases, leaving 17 bases between the germline ends. The CDR3 spells CASSQSVEGWAHTQYF. The CDR3 DNA is TGTGCCAGCAGCCAATCGGTGGAGGGATGGGCTCATACGCAGTATTTT.

V is TRBV2 and J is TRBJ2-7, with 7 bases lining up with TRBD2. The CDR3 extends over 14 amino acids. Germline-derived CDR1 and CDR2 are SNHLY and FYNNEI. Trimming at V came to 3 bases and at J to 2 bases, leaving 4 bases not matched to a gene. DNA of the CDR3: TGTGCCAGCAGTGATACGGGAGGCGCCTACGAGCAGTACTTC. Its protein is CASSDTGGAYEQYF.

This clone has just one count. This chain links TRBV2 with TRBJ1-4; 7 bases line up with TRBD1. The J segment lost 12 bases and the V segment lost 4 bases, leaving 8 bases of the junction unmatched. The CDR3 has 13 amino acids. Germline V gene data show CDR1 as SNHLY and CDR2 as FYNNEI. CDR3 protein: CASSVRGRVELFF. The CDR3 DNA sequence: TGTGCCAGCAGTGTTAGGGGGCGAGTGGAACTGTTTTTT. The full variable domain, completed using reference TRBV2 and TRBJ1-4, is EPEVTQTPSHQVTQMGQEVILRCVPISNHLYFYWYRQILGQKVEFLVSFYNNEISEKSEIFDDQFSVERPDGSNFTLKIRSTKLEDSAMYFCASSVRGRVELFFGSGTQLSVL.

V usage is TRBV5-6 and J usage is TRBJ1-2, with TRBD1 as a possible D gene (6 bases). The V gene lost 2 bases and the J gene lost 7 bases, with 12 bases spanning the gap. The CDR3 length is 13 residues. Germline lookup yields CDR1 SGHDT and CDR2 YYEEEE. The CDR3 region has the DNA TGTGCCAGCAGCTTCCAAACAGGGTTTGGCTACACCTTC. Protein product: CASSFQTGFGYTF. Variable domain in full (rest from reference TRBV5-6 and TRBJ1-2): DAGVTQSPTHLIKTRGQQVTLRCSPKSGHDTVSWYQQALGQGPQFIFQYYEEEERQRGNFPDRFSGHQFPNYSSELNVNALLLGDSALYLCASSFQTGFGYTFGSGTRLTVV.

V usage is TRBV7-9 and J usage is TRBJ2-3, with 11 positions matching TRBD2. The trim removed 10 bases at V and 2 bases at J, leaving 11 bases unmatched. From germline, CDR1 is SEHNR and CDR2 FQNEAQ (reference sequence). The CDR3 spans 16 residues. The CDR3 sequence is CAITGSGRADTDTQYF. The DNA of the CDR3 is TGTGCCATTACGGGTAGCGGGAGGGCCGACACAGATACGCAGTATTTT.